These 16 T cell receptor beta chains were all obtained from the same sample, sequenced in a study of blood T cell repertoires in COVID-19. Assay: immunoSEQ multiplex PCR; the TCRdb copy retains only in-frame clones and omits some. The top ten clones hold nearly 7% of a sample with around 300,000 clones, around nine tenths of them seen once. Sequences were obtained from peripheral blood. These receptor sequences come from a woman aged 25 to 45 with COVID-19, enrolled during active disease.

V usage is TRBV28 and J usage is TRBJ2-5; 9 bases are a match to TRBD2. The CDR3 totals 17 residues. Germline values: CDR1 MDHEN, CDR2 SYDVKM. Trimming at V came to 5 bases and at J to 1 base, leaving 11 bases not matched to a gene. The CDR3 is CASSPSRLAGPQETQYF. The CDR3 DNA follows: TGTGCCAGCAGTCCCTCCCGGCTAGCGGGACCCCAAGAGACCCAGTACTTC.

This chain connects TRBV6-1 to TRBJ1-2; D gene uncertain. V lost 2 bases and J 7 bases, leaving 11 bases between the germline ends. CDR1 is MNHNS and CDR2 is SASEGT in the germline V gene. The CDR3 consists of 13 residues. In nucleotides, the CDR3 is TGTGCCAGCAGTGAATTCGGAGAGGTTGGCTACACCTTC. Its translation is CASSEFGEVGYTF.

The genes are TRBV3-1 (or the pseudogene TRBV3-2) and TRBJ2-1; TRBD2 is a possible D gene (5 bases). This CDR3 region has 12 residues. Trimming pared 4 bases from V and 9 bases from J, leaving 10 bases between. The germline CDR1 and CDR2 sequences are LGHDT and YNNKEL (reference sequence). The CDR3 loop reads CASSLGLSEQFF. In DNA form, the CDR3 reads TGTGCCAGCAGCCTCGGACTGAGTGAGCAGTTCTTC.

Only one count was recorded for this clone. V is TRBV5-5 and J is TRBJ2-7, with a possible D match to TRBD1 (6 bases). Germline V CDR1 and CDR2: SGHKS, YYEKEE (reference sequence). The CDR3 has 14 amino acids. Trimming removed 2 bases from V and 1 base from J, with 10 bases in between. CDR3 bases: TGTGCCAGCAGCTTCCTACAGGGTTCCTACGAGCAGTACTTC. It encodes CASSFLQGSYEQYF. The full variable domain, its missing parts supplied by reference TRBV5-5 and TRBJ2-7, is DAGVTQSPTHLIKTRGQQVTLRCSPISGHKSVSWYQQVLGQGPQFIFQYYEKEERGRGNFPDRFSARQFPNYSSELNVNALLLGDSALYLCASSFLQGSYEQYFGPGTRLTVT.

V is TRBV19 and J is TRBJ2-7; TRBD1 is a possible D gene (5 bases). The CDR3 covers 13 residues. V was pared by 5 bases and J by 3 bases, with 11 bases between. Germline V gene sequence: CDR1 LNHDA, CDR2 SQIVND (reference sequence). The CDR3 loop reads CASSAGRDYEQYF. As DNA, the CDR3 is TGTGCCAGTAGTGCCGGCAGGGACTACGAGCAGTACTTC.

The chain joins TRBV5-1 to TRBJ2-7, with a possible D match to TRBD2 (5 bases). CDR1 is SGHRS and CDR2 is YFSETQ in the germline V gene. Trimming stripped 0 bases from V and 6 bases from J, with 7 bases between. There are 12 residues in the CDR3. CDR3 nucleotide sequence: TGCGCCAGCAGCTTGGCAGGAGGCGAGCAGTACTTC. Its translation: CASSLAGGEQYF.

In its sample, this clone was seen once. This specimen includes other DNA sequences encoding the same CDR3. The CDR3 DNA is TGTGCCAGCAGTTTCAACTCTGGGGCCAACGTCCTGACTTTC. Protein sequence: CASSFNSGANVLTF. V gene TRBV27 combines with J gene TRBJ2-6, with D hard to call. Germline CDR1 is MNHEY and CDR2 is SMNVEV (reference sequence). The V end was cut by 3 bases, the J end by 0 bases, with 3 bases between. The CDR3 loop spans 14 amino acids.

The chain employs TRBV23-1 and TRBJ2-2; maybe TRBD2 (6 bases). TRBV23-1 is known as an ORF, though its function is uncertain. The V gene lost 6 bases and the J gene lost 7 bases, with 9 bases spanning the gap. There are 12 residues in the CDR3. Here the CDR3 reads CASRLGLGELFF. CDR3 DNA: TGCGCCAGCAGGCTGGGACTCGGGGAGCTGTTTTTT.

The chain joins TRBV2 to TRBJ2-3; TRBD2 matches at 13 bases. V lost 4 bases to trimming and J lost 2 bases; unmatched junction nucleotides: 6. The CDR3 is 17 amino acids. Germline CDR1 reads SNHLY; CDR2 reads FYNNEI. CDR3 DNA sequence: TGTGCCAGCAGTGGGTGGACTAGCGGGAGAAACACAGATACGCAGTATTTT. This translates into CASSGWTSGRNTDTQYF.

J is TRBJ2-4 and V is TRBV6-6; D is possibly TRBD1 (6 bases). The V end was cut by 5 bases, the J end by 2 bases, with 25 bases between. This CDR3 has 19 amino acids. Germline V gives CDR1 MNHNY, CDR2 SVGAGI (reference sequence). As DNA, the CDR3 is TGTGCCAGCAGTCCCTCGACGGACAGCTTCAGGCCCTCCAAAAACATTCAGTACTTC. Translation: CASSPSTDSFRPSKNIQYF.

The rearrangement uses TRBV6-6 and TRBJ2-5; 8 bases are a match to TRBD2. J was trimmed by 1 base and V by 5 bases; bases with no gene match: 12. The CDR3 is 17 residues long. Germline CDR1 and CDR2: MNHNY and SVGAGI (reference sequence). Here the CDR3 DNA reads TGTGCCAGCAGTCGGACTAGCAGATTAACCATCCAAGAGACCCAGTACTTC. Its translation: CASSRTSRLTIQETQYF.

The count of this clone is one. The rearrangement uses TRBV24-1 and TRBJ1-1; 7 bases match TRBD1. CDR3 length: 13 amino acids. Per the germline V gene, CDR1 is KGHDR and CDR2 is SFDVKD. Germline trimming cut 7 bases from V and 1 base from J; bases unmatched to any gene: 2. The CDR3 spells CATSAGGNTEAFF. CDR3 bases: TGTGCCACCAGCGCAGGGGGGAACACTGAAGCTTTCTTT.

CDR3 region: CASTLNQGFQPQHF. For the CDR3, the DNA is TGTGCCAGTACCTTGAATCAGGGCTTTCAGCCCCAGCATTTT. The chain is built from TRBV19 and TRBJ1-5, with D possibly TRBD1 on 5 matching bases. Looked up from germline, CDR1 is LNHDA and CDR2 is SQIVND (reference sequence). This CDR3 is 14 amino acids long. Trimming took 7 bases from V and 6 from J, leaving 16 bases between them.

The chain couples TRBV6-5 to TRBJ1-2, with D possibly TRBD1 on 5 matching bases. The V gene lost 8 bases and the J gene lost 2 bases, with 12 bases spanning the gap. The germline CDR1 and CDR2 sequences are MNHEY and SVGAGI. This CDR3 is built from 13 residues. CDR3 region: CASRGEGNYGYTF. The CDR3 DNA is TGTGCCAGCCGAGGGGAGGGGAACTATGGCTACACCTTC.

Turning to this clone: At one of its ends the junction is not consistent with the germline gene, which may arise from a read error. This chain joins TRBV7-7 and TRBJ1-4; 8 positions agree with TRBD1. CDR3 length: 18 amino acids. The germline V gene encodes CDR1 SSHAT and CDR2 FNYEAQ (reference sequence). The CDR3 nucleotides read TGTGCTAGCAGCTTAGAGTGGACAGGGCTTACAACTAATGAAAAACTGTTTTTT. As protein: CASSLEWTGLTTNEKLFF. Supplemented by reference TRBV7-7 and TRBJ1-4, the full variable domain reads GAGVSQSPRYKVTKRGQDVTLRCDPISSHATLYWYQQALGQGPEFLTYFNYEAQPDKSGLPSDRFSAERPEGSISTLTIQRTEQRDSAMYRCASSLEWTGLTTNEKLFFGSGTQLSVL.

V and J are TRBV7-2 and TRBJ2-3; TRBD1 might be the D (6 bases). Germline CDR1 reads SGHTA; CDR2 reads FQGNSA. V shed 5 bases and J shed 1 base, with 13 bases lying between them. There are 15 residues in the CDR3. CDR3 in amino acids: CASSLQGLRTDTQYF. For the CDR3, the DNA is TGTGCCAGCAGCCTCCAGGGGCTGCGCACAGATACGCAGTATTTT. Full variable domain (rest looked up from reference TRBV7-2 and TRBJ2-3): GAGVSQSPSNKVTEKGKDVELRCDPISGHTALYWYRQSLGQGLEFLIYFQGNSAPDKSGLPSDRFSAERTGGSVSTLTIQRTQQEDSAVYLCASSLQGLRTDTQYFGPGTRLTVL.